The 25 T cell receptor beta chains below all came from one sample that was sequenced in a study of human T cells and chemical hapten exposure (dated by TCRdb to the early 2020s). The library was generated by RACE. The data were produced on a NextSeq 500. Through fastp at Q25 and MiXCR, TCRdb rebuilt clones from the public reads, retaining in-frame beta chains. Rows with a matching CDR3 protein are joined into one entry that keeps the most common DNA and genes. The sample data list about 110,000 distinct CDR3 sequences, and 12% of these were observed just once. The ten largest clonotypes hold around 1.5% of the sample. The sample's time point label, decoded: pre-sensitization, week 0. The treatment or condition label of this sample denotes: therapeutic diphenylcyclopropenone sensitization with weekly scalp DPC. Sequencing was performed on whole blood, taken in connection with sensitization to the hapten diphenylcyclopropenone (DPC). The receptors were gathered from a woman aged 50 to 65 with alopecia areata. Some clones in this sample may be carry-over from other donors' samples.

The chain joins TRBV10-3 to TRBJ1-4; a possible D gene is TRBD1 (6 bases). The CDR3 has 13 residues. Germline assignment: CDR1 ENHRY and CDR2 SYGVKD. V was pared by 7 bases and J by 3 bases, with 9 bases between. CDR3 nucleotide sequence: TGTGCCATCAAGGACAGACCTAATGAAAAACTGTTTTTT. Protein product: CAIKDRPNEKLFF.

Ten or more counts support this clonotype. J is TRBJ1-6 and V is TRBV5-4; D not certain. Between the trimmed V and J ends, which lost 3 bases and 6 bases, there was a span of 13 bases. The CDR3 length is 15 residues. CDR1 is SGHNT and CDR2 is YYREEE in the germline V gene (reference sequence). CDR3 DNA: TGTGCCAGCAGCTCAACCGGACGGAGTAATTCACCCCTCCACTTT. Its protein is CASSSTGRSNSPLHF.

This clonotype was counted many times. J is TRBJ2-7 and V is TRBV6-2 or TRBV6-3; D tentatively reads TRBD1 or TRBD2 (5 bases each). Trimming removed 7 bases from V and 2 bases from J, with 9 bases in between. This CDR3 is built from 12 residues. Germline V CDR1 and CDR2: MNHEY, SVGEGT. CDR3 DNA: TGTGCCAGCACTTGGGGGACCTACGAGCAGTACTTC. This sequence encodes CASTWGTYEQYF.

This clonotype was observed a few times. CDR3 protein: CASSSRDRIYNEQFF. CDR3 nucleotide sequence: TGTGCCAGCAGCTCCCGGGACAGAATATACAATGAGCAGTTCTTC. V and J are TRBV9 and TRBJ2-1, with TRBD1 matching over 7 bases. V trimming: 4 bases; J trimming: 4 bases; junction bases outside the gene matches: 8. This CDR3 spans 15 amino acids. Germline V gives CDR1 SGDLS, CDR2 YYNGEE.

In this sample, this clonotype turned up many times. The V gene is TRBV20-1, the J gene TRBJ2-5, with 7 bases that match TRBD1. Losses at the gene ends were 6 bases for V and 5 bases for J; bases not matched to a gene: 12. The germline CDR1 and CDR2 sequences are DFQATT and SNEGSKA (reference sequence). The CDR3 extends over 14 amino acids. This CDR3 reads CSADDRELLETQYF. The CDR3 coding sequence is TGCAGTGCCGACGACAGGGAACTGTTGGAGACCCAGTACTTC.

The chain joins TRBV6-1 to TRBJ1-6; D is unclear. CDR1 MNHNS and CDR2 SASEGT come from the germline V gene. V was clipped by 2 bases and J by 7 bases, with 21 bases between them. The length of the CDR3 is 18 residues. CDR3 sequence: CASSEHVDGVVWNSPLHF. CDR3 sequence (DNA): TGTGCCAGCAGTGAACACGTGGACGGGGTGGTGTGGAATTCACCCCTCCACTTT.

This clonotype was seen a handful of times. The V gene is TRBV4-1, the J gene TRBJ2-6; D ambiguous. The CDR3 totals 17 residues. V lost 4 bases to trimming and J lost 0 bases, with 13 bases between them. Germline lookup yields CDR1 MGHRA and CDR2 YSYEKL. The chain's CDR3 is CASSRARQTSGANVLTF. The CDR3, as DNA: TGCGCCAGCAGCCGGGCCCGTCAAACCTCTGGGGCCAACGTCCTGACTTTC.

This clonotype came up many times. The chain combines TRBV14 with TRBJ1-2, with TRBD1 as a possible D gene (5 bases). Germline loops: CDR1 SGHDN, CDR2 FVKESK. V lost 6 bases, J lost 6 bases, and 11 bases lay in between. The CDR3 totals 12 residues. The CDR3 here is CASSRPGHGYTF. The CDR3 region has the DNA TGTGCCAGCAGTCGTCCGGGACATGGCTACACCTTC.

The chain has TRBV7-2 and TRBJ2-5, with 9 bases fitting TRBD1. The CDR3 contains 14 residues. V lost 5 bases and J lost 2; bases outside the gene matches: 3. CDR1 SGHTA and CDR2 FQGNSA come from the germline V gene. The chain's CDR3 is CASSRGTGQETQYF. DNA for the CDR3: TGTGCCAGCAGCCGGGGGACAGGGCAAGAGACCCAGTACTTC.

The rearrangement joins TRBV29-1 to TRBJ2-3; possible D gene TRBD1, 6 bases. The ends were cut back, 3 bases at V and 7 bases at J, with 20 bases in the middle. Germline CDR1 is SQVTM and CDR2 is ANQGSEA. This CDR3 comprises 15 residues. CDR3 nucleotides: TGCAGCGTTGAGAGGCGGCAGGGGCTCGCAAATACGCAGTATTTT. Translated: CSVERRQGLANTQYF.

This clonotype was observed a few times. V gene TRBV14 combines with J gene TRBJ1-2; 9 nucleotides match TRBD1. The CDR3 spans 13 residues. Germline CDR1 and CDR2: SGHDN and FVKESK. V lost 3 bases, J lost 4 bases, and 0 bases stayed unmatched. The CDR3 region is CASSQGQGYGYTF. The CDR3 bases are TGTGCCAGCAGCCAGGGACAGGGCTATGGCTACACCTTC.

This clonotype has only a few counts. This CDR3 is CASSPSSGRGGRGETQYF. CDR3 DNA sequence: TGTGCCAGCAGCCCCTCTAGCGGGAGAGGGGGACGAGGAGAGACCCAGTACTTC. This chain joins TRBV3-1 and TRBJ2-5, with 10 bases identical to TRBD2. Germline assignment: CDR1 LGHDT and CDR2 YNNKEL (reference sequence). The CDR3 length is 18 residues. V was pared by 4 bases and J by 4 bases, with 15 bases of the junction left unmatched.

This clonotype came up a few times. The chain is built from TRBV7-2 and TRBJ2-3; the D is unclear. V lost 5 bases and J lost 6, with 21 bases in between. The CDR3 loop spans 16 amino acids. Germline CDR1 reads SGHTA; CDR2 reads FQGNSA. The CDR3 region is CASSPPGTRSGDTQYF. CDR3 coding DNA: TGTGCCAGCAGCCCGCCTGGAACTCGATCAGGCGATACGCAGTATTTT.

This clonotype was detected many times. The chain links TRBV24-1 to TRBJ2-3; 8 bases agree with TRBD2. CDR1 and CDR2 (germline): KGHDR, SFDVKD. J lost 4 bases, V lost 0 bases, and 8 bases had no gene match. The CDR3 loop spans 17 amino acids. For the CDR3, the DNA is TGTGCCACCAGTGATTTGGGGGCTAGCGGGCGTTCAGATACGCAGTATTTT. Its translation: CATSDLGASGRSDTQYF.

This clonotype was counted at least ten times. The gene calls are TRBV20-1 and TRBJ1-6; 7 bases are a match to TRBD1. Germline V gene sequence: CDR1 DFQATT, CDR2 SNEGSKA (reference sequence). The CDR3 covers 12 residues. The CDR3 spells CRARQGNSPLHF. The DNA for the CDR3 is TGCAGGGCCCGACAGGGTAATTCACCCCTCCACTTT.

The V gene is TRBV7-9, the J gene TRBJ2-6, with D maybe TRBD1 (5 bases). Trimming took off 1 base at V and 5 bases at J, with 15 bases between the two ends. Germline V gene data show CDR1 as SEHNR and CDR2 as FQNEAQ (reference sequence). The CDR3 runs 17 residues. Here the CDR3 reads CASSLGGARARANVLTF. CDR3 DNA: TGTGCCAGCAGCTTAGGTGGGGCCAGGGCTCGGGCCAACGTCCTGACTTTC.

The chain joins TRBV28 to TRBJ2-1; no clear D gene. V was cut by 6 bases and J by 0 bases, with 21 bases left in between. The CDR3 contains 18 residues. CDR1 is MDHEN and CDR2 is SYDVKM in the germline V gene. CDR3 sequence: CASSPLAALTSSYNEQFF. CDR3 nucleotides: TGTGCCAGCAGCCCGCTGGCAGCCTTAACGAGCTCCTACAATGAGCAGTTCTTC.

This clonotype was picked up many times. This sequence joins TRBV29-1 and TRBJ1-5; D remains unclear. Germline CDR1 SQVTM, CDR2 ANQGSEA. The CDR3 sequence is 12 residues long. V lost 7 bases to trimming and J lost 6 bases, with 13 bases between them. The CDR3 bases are TGCAGCGCCGGTGGTCGGGGTCAGCCCCAGCATTTT. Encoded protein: CSAGGRGQPQHF.

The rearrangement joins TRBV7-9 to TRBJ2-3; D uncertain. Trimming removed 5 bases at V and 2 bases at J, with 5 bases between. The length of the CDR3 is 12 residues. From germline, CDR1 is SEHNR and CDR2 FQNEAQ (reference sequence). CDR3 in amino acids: CASSPPTDTQYF. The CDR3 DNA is TGTGCCAGCAGCCCCCCCACAGATACGCAGTATTTT. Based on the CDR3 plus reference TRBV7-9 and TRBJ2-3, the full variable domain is DTGVSQNPRHKITKRGQNVTFRCDPISEHNRLYWYRQTLGQGPEFLTYFQNEAQLEKSRLLSDRFSAERPKGSFSTLEIQRTEQGDSAMYLCASSPPTDTQYFGPGTRLTVL.

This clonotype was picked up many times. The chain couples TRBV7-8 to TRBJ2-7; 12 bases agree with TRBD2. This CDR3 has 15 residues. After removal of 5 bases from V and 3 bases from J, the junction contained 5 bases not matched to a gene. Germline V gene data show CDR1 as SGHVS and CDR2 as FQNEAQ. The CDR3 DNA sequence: TGTGCCAGCAGCCTTCTAGCGGGAGGGAACTACGAGCAGTACTTC. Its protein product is CASSLLAGGNYEQYF.

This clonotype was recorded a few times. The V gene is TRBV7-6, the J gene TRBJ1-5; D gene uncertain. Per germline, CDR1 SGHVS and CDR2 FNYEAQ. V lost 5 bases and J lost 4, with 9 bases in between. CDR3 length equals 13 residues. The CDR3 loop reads CASSLHENQPQHF. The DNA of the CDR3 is TGTGCCAGCAGCCTCCATGAGAATCAGCCCCAGCATTTT.

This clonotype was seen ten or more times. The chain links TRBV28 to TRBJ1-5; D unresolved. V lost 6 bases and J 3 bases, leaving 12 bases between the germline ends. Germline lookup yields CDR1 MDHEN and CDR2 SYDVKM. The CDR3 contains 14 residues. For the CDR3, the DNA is TGTGCCAGCAGAACCCCCGGGCCCAATCAGCCCCAGCATTTT. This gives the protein CASRTPGPNQPQHF.

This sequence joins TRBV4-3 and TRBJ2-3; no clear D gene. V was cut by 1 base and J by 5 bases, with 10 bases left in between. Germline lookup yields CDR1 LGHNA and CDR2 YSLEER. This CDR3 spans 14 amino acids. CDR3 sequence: CASSQGRLQDTQYF. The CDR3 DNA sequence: TGCGCCAGCAGCCAAGGGCGACTGCAAGATACGCAGTATTTT.

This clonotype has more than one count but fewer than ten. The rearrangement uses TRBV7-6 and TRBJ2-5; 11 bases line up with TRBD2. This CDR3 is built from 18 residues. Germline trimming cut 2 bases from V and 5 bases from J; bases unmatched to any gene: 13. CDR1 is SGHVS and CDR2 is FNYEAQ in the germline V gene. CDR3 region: CASSLFGLAGPLGETQYF. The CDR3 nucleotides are TGTGCCAGCAGCTTATTCGGACTAGCGGGCCCCTTGGGGGAGACCCAGTACTTC.

CDR3 bases: TGTGCCAGCAGCTTCGGCCAGGTGAACACCGGGGAGCTGTTTTTT. It is translated as CASSFGQVNTGELFF. This chain uses TRBV7-8 with TRBJ2-2; D unresolved. Deletions cut 3 bases from V and 1 base from J, with 9 bases between. CDR1 and CDR2 (germline): SGHVS, FQNEAQ. The CDR3 has 15 residues.